The rows below give T cell receptor beta chains drawn from one sample of a study of identical twins. TCRdb passed the 5' RACE reads through MiXCR, listing each CDR3 protein once. The sample lists roughly 470,000 distinct CDR3 sequences, 14% occurring once. These data also featured in a second study, about yellow fever vaccine responses in identical twins.

The sample was CD4+ T cells sorted from blood. The receptors shown here come from a woman younger than 30 in good health. The CDR3 runs from the conserved cysteine through the conserved F or W. Each record gives: V gene, CDR3 protein.

v_gene: TRBV12-3/TRBV12-4; CDR3aa: CASSIQNTGSEAFF
v_gene: TRBV12-3/TRBV12-4; CDR3aa: CASTNRGGATGELFF
v_gene: TRBV6-2/TRBV6-3; CDR3aa: CASSYSQHNEQFF
v_gene: TRBV6-2/TRBV6-3; CDR3aa: CASSPGTSVYEQYF
v_gene: TRBV20-1; CDR3aa: CSARAQAGTDTQYF
v_gene: TRBV20-1; CDR3aa: CSARDAGQGSHEQYF
v_gene: TRBV20-1; CDR3aa: CSARDRVLGTGRNEQFF
v_gene: TRBV7-2; CDR3aa: CASSLEAPMNTGELFF
v_gene: TRBV20-1; CDR3aa: CSAHFAGTNTGELFF
v_gene: TRBV24-1; CDR3aa: CATSALGTYEQYF
v_gene: TRBV5-1; CDR3aa: CASSSQRLGEKLFF
v_gene: TRBV7-9; CDR3aa: CASSLSKTGIEKLFF
v_gene: TRBV6-1; CDR3aa: CASSPGTGEAYQETQYF
v_gene: TRBV28; CDR3aa: CASSLGSGQGFHEQYF
v_gene: TRBV18; CDR3aa: CASSPSPVETQYF
v_gene: TRBV11-2; CDR3aa: CASSPEWTSGYNEQFF
v_gene: TRBV28; CDR3aa: CASSPGRTSTDTQYF
v_gene: TRBV6-1; CDR3aa: CASSGGLSNRGDEQFF
v_gene: TRBV7-2; CDR3aa: CASSWDEQRGIQYF
v_gene: TRBV7-2; CDR3aa: CASSFSGTTETQYF
v_gene: TRBV5-1; CDR3aa: CASSLGTGSRTQYF
v_gene: TRBV5-1; CDR3aa: CASSMTGLGGELFF
v_gene: TRBV3-1; CDR3aa: CASSRGTATNYGYTF
v_gene: TRBV2; CDR3aa: CASSEAPQIGAEQYF
v_gene: TRBV6-2/TRBV6-3; CDR3aa: CASSYSAPTAGSTDTQYF
v_gene: TRBV2; CDR3aa: CASSVLSGESEQFF
v_gene: TRBV20-1; CDR3aa: CSAGLPTTDTQYF
v_gene: TRBV5-1; CDR3aa: CASSLLGNRWDTDTQYF
v_gene: TRBV3-1; CDR3aa: CASSRYRLEGDTQYF
v_gene: TRBV12-3/TRBV12-4; CDR3aa: CASSPGTLYHRYF
v_gene: TRBV11-1; CDR3aa: CASSPRVGGNIPEAFF
v_gene: TRBV27; CDR3aa: CASSLYGGGPYEQYF
v_gene: TRBV7-9; CDR3aa: CASSFRTSGTNNEQFF
v_gene: TRBV3-1; CDR3aa: CASSQDGQSNQPQHF
v_gene: TRBV18; CDR3aa: CASSPRQTGTGEQYF
v_gene: TRBV9; CDR3aa: CASSVLPSGYTDTQYF
v_gene: TRBV20-1; CDR3aa: CSANPTGLETQYF
v_gene: TRBV3-1; CDR3aa: CASSQGQGVSSPLHF
v_gene: TRBV10-3; CDR3aa: CAIRPGQGAGEQYF
v_gene: TRBV29-1; CDR3aa: CSVEASGSGETQYF
v_gene: TRBV5-1; CDR3aa: CASSLAFTGEQYF
v_gene: TRBV7-9; CDR3aa: CASSQEPLPSYEQYF
v_gene: TRBV5-1; CDR3aa: CASSPDSGNTEAFF
v_gene: TRBV5-4; CDR3aa: CASSFTRTATSTDTQYF
v_gene: TRBV2; CDR3aa: CASSGGGTGTDTQYF
v_gene: TRBV5-1; CDR3aa: CASSRDRGPYEQYF
v_gene: TRBV7-9; CDR3aa: CASSAGTSGSLRDTQYF
v_gene: TRBV6-1; CDR3aa: CASRPRTGTKDTEAFF
v_gene: TRBV4-2; CDR3aa: CASSQTRQGAFF
v_gene: TRBV7-9; CDR3aa: CASSLDGQGKVYGYTF